This TCR beta chain was obtained from a study of spatial heterogeneity in lung cancer. The CDR3 has 13 residues. V was clipped by 3 bases and J by 3 bases, with 8 bases between them. Per the germline V gene, CDR1 is SGHTA and CDR2 is FQGTGA. The sample's time point: sample taken at primary tumor resection. Whole RNA, which was extracted from tumor, nontumor lung tissue or frozen PBMC, was sequenced without any cell sorting. The donors were 72 patients with non-small cell lung cancer that was early-stage and untreated. A unique molecular identifier was carried by every single TCR cDNA molecule. One entry per CDR3 protein results from TCRdb running MiXCR on the 5' RACE reads. The repertoire has roughly 10,000 distinct CDR3 sequences, approximately 6.7% of them found once; the top ten carry around 30%. This clonotype was seen ten or more times. Being off target in a library aimed at alpha chains, this beta chain has a size of little meaning.

Specimen: PBMCs, collected at surgery. This sequence originates from a male donor with early-stage non-small cell lung cancer. This rearrangement joins TRBV7-3 to TRBJ1-1; possibly TRBD1 for D (6 bases). CDR3 residues: CASSLGAYTEAFF. The CDR3 DNA follows: TGTGCCAGCAGCTTGGGGGCGTACACTGAAGCTTTCTTT.